The 12 T cell receptor beta chains below were found in one sample sequenced in a study of T cells in Graves' hyperthyroidism and ophthalmopathy. Amplified regions were TCR beta CDR3 sequences from RNA transcripts. During a first-round RT-PCR of the TCR CDR3, the HTBI primer set was used. MiXCR was run by TCRdb on the multiplex PCR reads, yielding one entry per CDR3 protein. The repertoire holds around 400,000 distinct CDR3 sequences, with 13% to 15% as singletons. Sequenced material: blood. The receptors stem from an older woman with Graves' ophthalmopathy.

The CDR3 loop is CSAPRTNSNQPQHF. As DNA, the CDR3 is TGCAGTGCTCCTCGGACTAATAGCAATCAGCCCCAGCATTTT. The chain links TRBV20-1 to TRBJ1-5; D gene uncertain. Germline CDR1 and CDR2: DFQATT and SNEGSKA (reference sequence). Trimming took off 5 bases at V and 0 bases at J, with 11 bases between the two ends. The CDR3 runs to 14 residues.

This clonotype was recorded many times. The CDR3 here is CASSERGRGNQPQHF. CDR3 nucleotide sequence: TGTGCCAGCAGTGAACGGGGTAGAGGCAATCAGCCCCAGCATTTT. The chain recombines TRBV2 with TRBJ1-5; D is uncertain. Germline-derived CDR1 and CDR2 are SNHLY and FYNNEI. V was cut by 2 bases and J by 2 bases, with 10 bases left in between. This CDR3 comprises 15 residues.

This clonotype has more than one count but fewer than ten. The chain combines TRBV9 with TRBJ2-2; D might be TRBD2 (6 bases). V lost 3 bases and J lost 1, with 13 bases in between. CDR1 and CDR2 (germline): SGDLS, YYNGEE. This CDR3 is built from 16 residues. DNA of the CDR3: TGTGCCAGCAGCGCCTCCGGGAGCCTGAACACCGGGGAGCTGTTTTTT. This gives the protein CASSASGSLNTGELFF.

This clonotype was counted at least ten times. The CDR3 loop is CASSQDWAGVDTGELFF. As DNA, the CDR3 is TGTGCCAGCAGCCAAGATTGGGCGGGAGTTGACACCGGGGAGCTGTTTTTT. The chain combines TRBV3-1 with TRBJ2-2, with 7 nucleotides matching TRBD2. J gave up 3 bases and V 0 bases, and 7 bases lay outside the gene matches. CDR3 length equals 17 residues. Germline V gene data show CDR1 as LGHDT and CDR2 as YNNKEL (reference sequence). Drawing the rest from reference TRBV3-1 and TRBJ2-2, the complete variable domain is DTAVSQTPKYLVTQMGNDKSIKCEQNLGHDTMYWYKQDSKKFLKIMFSYNNKELIINETVPNRFSPKSPDKAHLNLHINSLELGDSAVYFCASSQDWAGVDTGELFFGEGSRLTVL.

This clonotype was found many times. The rearrangement uses TRBV24-1 and TRBJ2-1; 10 bases agree with TRBD2. In germline, CDR1 is KGHDR, CDR2 SFDVKD. The CDR3 covers 16 residues. Losses at the gene ends were 4 bases for V and 10 bases for J; bases not matched to a gene: 12. The CDR3 spells CATSDPVLAGEVEQFF. The CDR3 bases are TGTGCCACCAGTGACCCTGTCCTAGCGGGAGAGGTAGAGCAGTTCTTC.

J is TRBJ1-2 and V is TRBV19; no clear D gene. Germline V gives CDR1 LNHDA, CDR2 SQIVND (reference sequence). The CDR3 runs to 11 residues. V gave up 10 bases and J gave up 4 bases, with 10 bases separating them. CDR3 protein: CATWDLYGYTF. CDR3 DNA sequence: TGTGCCACTTGGGATCTCTATGGCTACACCTTC.

The chain links TRBV19 to TRBJ2-7; possibly TRBD1 for D (6 bases). CDR1 is LNHDA, CDR2 SQIVND, per germline (reference sequence). The V end was cut by 3 bases, the J end by 3 bases, with 15 bases between. This CDR3 comprises 15 residues. DNA of the CDR3: TGTGCCAGTAGTATTATACAGGGCCTAAGCTACGAGCAGTACTTC. Its translation is CASSIIQGLSYEQYF.

The chain combines TRBV6-1 with TRBJ2-1; D gene uncertain. The V gene's germline CDR1 is MNHNS and CDR2 SASEGT. This CDR3 has 14 amino acids. V lost 7 bases and J 0 bases, leaving 10 bases between the germline ends. The CDR3 reads CASKWSSSYNEQFF. In DNA, the CDR3 is TGTGCCAGCAAGTGGTCCAGCTCCTACAATGAGCAGTTCTTC.

J is TRBJ1-6 and V is TRBV27; D is undetermined. Germline V lookup: CDR1 MNHEY, CDR2 SMNVEV (reference sequence). The V and J ends lost 0 bases and 3 bases respectively, with 9 bases between them. The CDR3 length is 16 residues. The CDR3 DNA reads TGTGCCAGCAGTTTATCAGGTGGACTCTATAATTCACCCCTCCACTTT. Its translation is CASSLSGGLYNSPLHF.

This clonotype was observed many times. The V and J genes are TRBV24-1 and TRBJ2-2; maybe TRBD1 (6 bases). This CDR3 is 17 amino acids long. V was pared by 3 bases and J by 3 bases, with 16 bases between. Germline values: CDR1 KGHDR, CDR2 SFDVKD. For the CDR3, the DNA is TGTGCCACCAGTGATCCCTCGGGCAGGGGCTACACCGGGGAGCTGTTTTTT. Translating gives CATSDPSGRGYTGELFF.

This clonotype was found many times. The J gene is TRBJ1-6, the V gene TRBV2; D might be TRBD1 (6 bases). Deletions cut 10 bases from V and 10 bases from J, with 17 bases between. This CDR3 is built from 13 residues. Germline CDR1 is SNHLY and CDR2 is FYNNEI. The CDR3 spells CATKGGARSPLHF. The CDR3 DNA reads as TGTGCCACCAAAGGGGGGGCAAGATCACCCCTCCACTTT.

In this sample, this clonotype turned up a few times. This chain joins TRBV20-1 and TRBJ1-5, with D possibly matching TRBD1 (5 bases). Trimming removed 0 bases from V and 3 bases from J, with 9 bases in between. This CDR3 is built from 14 residues. CDR1 is DFQATT, CDR2 SNEGSKA, per germline (reference sequence). CDR3 in DNA: TGCAGTGCTAGAGATCTCGGGACCAATCAGCCCCAGCATTTT. Amino acids: CSARDLGTNQPQHF.